Sequencing of this TCR beta chain was carried out in a study of T cell responses to AZD1222 COVID-19 vaccine (dated by TCRdb to 2020 to 2023). Broadly, across the study: AZD1222 recipients given second doses at about 4 weeks or at about 12 weeks were pooled, since spike-specific TCR depth and breadth were not found to differ between the two schedules. TCR sequencing covered 233 trial participants: about 210 given two doses of AZD1222 and about 26 given two doses of MenACWY control vaccine. Trial participants were enrolled into age subgroups of 18-55, 56-69 and 70-plus years, which contained around 150, 29 and 61 TCR-sequenced participants, respectively.

This specimen's time point label, interpreted: baseline before first vaccination. Samples from vaccinated people were obtained from the UK trials COV001 and COV002, which included a single-blind randomized controlled phase 2/3 trial of AZD1222 (ChAdOx1 nCoV-19) in healthy adults. Trial participant PBMC samples were collected at day 0 and day 28 after the second dose for TCRbeta chain sequencing. Concerning this clone itself: The antigen it recognizes is unknown. No base quality information exists; no much larger clone differs at one position.

Overall study results and their limits: Because no day 14 peak-response samples were available, repertoires were characterized only after the peak T cell response. After two AZD1222 doses, both the breadth and the depth of spike-specific TCRs were significantly higher than at day 0 and than in MenACWY recipients. In the small 56-69-year group, the increase in depth fell short of significance, most likely because of low power. Vaccine-associated CD4 TCRs spanned the whole spike protein, with dominant responses in regions 160-218 and 743-854. Participants were mostly white British and included more females than males, and it was suggested by the authors that clonal diversity may have been underestimated. Reportedly, close to half of the unique spike-specific TCRs recognized epitopes lying outside the regions that are mutated in the B.1.351 and B.1.1.7 variants. Only a handful of AZD1222 recipients were SARS-CoV-2 seropositive at baseline, limiting conclusions about previously exposed vaccinees.

The germline V gene (reference sequence) specifies DFQATT as CDR1 and SNEGSKA as CDR2. V loses 5 bases, J loses 7 bases, and the germline ends lie 6 bases apart. Spanning cysteine to phenylalanine, the CDR3 consists of 10 amino acids. The DNA shown is the 30-base CDR3, in frame from base 1. The CDR3 regions of human TCRbeta chains were analyzed by immunosequencing. Regarding the original processing steps: Repertoire TCRs were matched against a reference library of SARS-CoV-2-specific TCRs generated with the MIRA antigen-specificity platform. Breadth was defined as the fraction of unique TCRs that were SARS-CoV-2-associated. Depth was defined as the fraction of total T cells that were SARS-CoV-2-associated. Using the MIRA data, every spike-specific TCR was mapped to the spike region that the TCR reacted to and assigned to either a CD4 or a CD8 class. Log10-transformed breadth and depth values were compared by one-way ANOVA with Sidak's multiple comparisons tests. This is the immuneACCESS table as TCRdb keeps it, with only in-frame sequences that have V and J called. A part of the clones is gone; compared with another copy, unresolved V genes explain less than half, and the rest is unexplained. The V and J calls and clone size were taken over from that table, and D and trimming were inferred from the DNA. The sample table records 100,000 or so clones; around 89% of these occur just once. About 9.1% of the sample comes from the top ten.

The receptor chain draws on TRBV20-1 and TRBJ1-5; confidence is insufficient to name the D gene. This TCR derives from an adult in good health. Material: peripheral blood, obtained on day 0 of AZD1222 vaccination. The DNA sequence is TGCAGTGCTGGGAGACAGCCCCAGCATTTT. Its coded protein is CSAGRQPQHF.